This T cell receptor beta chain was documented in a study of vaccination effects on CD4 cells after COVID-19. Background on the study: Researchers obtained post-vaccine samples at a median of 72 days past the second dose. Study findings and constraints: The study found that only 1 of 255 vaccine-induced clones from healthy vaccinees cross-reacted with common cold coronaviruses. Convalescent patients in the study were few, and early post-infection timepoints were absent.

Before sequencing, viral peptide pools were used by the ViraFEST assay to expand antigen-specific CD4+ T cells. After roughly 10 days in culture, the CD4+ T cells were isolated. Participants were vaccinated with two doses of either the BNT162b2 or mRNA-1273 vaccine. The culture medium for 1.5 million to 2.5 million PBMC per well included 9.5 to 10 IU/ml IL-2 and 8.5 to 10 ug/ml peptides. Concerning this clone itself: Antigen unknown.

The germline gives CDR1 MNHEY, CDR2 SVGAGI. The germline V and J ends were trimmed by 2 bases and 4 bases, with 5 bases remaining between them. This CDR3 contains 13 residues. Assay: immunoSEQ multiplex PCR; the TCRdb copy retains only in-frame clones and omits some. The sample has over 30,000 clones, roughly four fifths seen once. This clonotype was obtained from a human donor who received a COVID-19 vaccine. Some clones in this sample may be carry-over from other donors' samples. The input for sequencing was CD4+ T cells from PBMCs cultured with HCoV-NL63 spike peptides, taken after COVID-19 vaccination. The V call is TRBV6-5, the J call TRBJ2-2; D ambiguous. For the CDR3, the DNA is TGTGCCAGCAGTTACGATAGCACCGGGGAGCTGTTTTTT. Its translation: CASSYDSTGELFF.